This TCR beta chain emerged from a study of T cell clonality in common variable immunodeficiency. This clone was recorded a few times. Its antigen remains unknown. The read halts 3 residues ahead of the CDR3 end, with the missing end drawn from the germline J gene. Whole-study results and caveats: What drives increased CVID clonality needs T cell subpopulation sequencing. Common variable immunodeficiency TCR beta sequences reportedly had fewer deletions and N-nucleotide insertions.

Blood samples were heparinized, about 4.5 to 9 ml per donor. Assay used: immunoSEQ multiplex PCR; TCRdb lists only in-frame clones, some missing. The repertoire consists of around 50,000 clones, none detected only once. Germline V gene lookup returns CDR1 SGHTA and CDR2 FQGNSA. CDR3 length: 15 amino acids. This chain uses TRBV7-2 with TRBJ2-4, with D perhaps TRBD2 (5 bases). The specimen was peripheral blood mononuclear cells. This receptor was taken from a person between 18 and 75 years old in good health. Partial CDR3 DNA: TGTGCCAGCAGCTCCCCGACGGCTACCGGGGATGGT. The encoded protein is CASSSPTATGDG. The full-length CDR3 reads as CASSSPTATGDGQYF.